This is a list of T cell receptor beta chains from one sample in a study of blood T cell repertoires in COVID-19. Produced via immunoSEQ multiplex PCR; TCRdb's table is partial and in-frame only. This sample carries some 200,000 clones, more than 65% of them seen once, and the ten largest clones take roughly 7%. Material: PBMCs or T cells enriched from blood (not recorded which). The receptors stem from a man between 40 and 49 years old who had recovered from COVID-19. Each CDR3 is given with its conserved first and last residue.

j_call v_call cdr3_aa
TRBJ1-1 TRBV5-4 CASRIRGKTEAFF
TRBJ2-1 TRBV7-9 CASSGGGRTNEQFF
TRBJ2-3 TRBV19 CASGTGGGTDTQYF
TRBJ2-5 TRBV13 CASSLRETQYF
TRBJ2-5 TRBV9 CASSQGLRHQETQYF
TRBJ1-4 TRBV6-2/TRBV6-3 CASSYLTNEKLFF
TRBJ1-2 TRBV21-1 CASSLKSARDRTVYGYTF
TRBJ2-6 TRBV30 CAWSIPAAKGATGANVLTF
TRBJ1-1 TRBV5-1 CASSLGGTSANTEAFF
TRBJ1-2 TRBV28 CASSYTGTGRGYTF
TRBJ2-3 TRBV19 CASSPSGGMPTDTQYF
TRBJ2-7 TRBV9 CASSVDRSSYEQYF
TRBJ1-2 TRBV28 CASSLGQNLYGYTF
TRBJ2-7 TRBV19 CASSIGGLGYEQYF
TRBJ2-1 TRBV5-6 CASSRVLSGGAQTYNEQFF
TRBJ2-1 TRBV3-1/TRBV3-2 CASSQENIPLEQFF
TRBJ1-1 TRBV19 CATAYYTEAFF
TRBJ1-2 TRBV2 CASTGTGIPDTF
TRBJ1-6 TRBV30 CAWRTKLGLSPLHF
TRBJ1-4 TRBV5-1 CASSLLPRGTNEKLFF
TRBJ2-5 TRBV5-4 CASSPGLAGGPEETQYF
TRBJ1-5 TRBV19 CASSILEALQPQHF
TRBJ2-1 TRBV7-9 CASSRSGGGYNEQFF
TRBJ1-1 TRBV7-9 CASSSLDRVRAFF
TRBJ1-1 TRBV18 CASSPQFMNTEAFF
TRBJ2-5 TRBV2 CASGGRGSQETQYF
TRBJ1-3 TRBV11-2 CASSLEQFAGNTIYF
TRBJ2-5 TRBV5-1 CASSFAGDQETQYF
TRBJ1-3 TRBV4-2 CASSQGGVLEF